Below, 8 T cell receptor beta chains from the same sample are listed, as sequenced in a study of T cell changes during pregnancy in multiple sclerosis. The protocol was immunoSEQ multiplex PCR, while the TCRdb copy is restricted to in-frame clones and leaves out a portion. The data contain 45,000 to 50,000 clones, more than 85% of them seen just once; the ten biggest clones take up 2% to 2.5%. The sequenced sample was peripheral blood, obtained in the third trimester of pregnancy. The source of these receptors is a female donor with multiple sclerosis, enrolled in a pregnancy study.

The rearrangement uses TRBV6-6 and TRBJ1-2, with no clear D. Deletions cut 8 bases from V and 8 bases from J, with 18 bases between. This CDR3 region has 13 residues. The germline CDR1 and CDR2 sequences are MNHNY and SVGAGI (reference sequence). CDR3 DNA: TGTGCCAGCCGATCCGTGGCCCGCTCCGGCTACACCTTC. Translation gives CASRSVARSGYTF.

The chain carries TRBV7-3 and TRBJ2-1; TRBD2 matches at 7 bases. The germline CDR1 and CDR2 sequences are SGHTA and FQGTGA. Germline trimming cut 4 bases from V and 9 bases from J; bases unmatched to any gene: 3. There are 12 residues in the CDR3. CDR3 amino acids: CASSSWGGEQFF. CDR3 bases: TGTGCCAGCAGCTCATGGGGGGGTGAGCAGTTCTTC.

CDR3 bases: TGTGCCAGCACGATGGAGATCAGGGGCGATAGCTACACCTTC. Amino acids: CASTMEIRGDSYTF. The chain joins TRBV2 to TRBJ1-2, with D perhaps TRBD1 (6 bases). Deletions cut 7 bases from V and 9 bases from J, with 21 bases between. CDR3 size: 14 residues. Germline CDR1 SNHLY, CDR2 FYNNEI.

V is TRBV5-6 and J is TRBJ1-1, with unresolved D. CDR1 and CDR2 from the germline V gene are SGHDT and YYEEEE. The CDR3 is 15 amino acids. V lost 2 bases and J lost 4, with 15 bases in between. The CDR3 is CASSFSYHFLTEAFF. The CDR3 DNA is TGTGCCAGCAGCTTCTCTTATCACTTCCTCACTGAAGCTTTCTTT.

The genes are TRBV7-3 and TRBJ1-6; D is undetermined. This CDR3 region has 13 residues. V was pared by 5 bases and J by 9 bases, with 11 bases between. Germline values: CDR1 SGHTA, CDR2 FQGTGA. The CDR3: CASSPYEGSPLHF. CDR3 sequence (DNA): TGTGCCAGCAGCCCCTATGAGGGTTCACCCCTCCACTTT.

The chain carries TRBV27 and TRBJ1-3; D possibly corresponds to TRBD1 (5 bases). The CDR3 contains 15 residues. In germline, CDR1 is MNHEY, CDR2 SMNVEV (reference sequence). The V gene lost 2 bases and the J gene lost 4 bases, with 12 bases spanning the gap. Here the CDR3 reads CASSLRGTNGNTIYF. In nucleotides, the CDR3 is TGTGCCAGCAGTTTACGCGGGACGAACGGAAACACCATATATTTT.

The rearrangement links TRBV19 to TRBJ2-7, with D perhaps matching TRBD2 (6 bases). The CDR3 contains 14 residues. Trimming shortened V by 4 bases and J by 3 bases, and 13 bases separated the two germline ends. Germline lookup yields CDR1 LNHDA and CDR2 SQIVND (reference sequence). The CDR3 reads CASSSSGLGYEQYF. In DNA, the CDR3 is TGTGCCAGTAGTAGCAGCGGGTTGGGCTACGAGCAGTACTTC.

The chain combines TRBV7-3 with TRBJ2-7; D ambiguous. Trimming pared 4 bases from V and 3 bases from J, leaving 22 bases between. The CDR3 is 17 residues long. Looked up from germline, CDR1 is SGHTA and CDR2 is FQGTGA. The CDR3: CASSSDDRLDHVYEQYF. The CDR3 bases are TGTGCCAGCAGCTCGGATGATCGGCTAGATCATGTCTACGAGCAGTACTTC.